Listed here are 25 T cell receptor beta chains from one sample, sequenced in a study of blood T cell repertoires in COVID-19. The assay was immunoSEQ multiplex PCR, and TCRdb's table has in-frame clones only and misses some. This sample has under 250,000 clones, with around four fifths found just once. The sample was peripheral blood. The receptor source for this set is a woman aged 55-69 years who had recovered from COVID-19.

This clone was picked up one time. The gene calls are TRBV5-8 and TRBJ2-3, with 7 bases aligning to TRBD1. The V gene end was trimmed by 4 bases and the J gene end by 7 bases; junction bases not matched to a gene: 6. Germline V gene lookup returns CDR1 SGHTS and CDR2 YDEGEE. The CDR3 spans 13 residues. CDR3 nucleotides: TGTGCCAGCAGCCCTACAGGGGAATATACGCAGTATTTT. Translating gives CASSPTGEYTQYF. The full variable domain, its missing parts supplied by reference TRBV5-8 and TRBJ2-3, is EAGVTQSPTHLIKTRGQQATLRCSPISGHTSVYWYQQALGLGLQFLLWYDEGEERNRGNFPPRFSGRQFPNYSSELNVNALELEDSALYLCASSPTGEYTQYFGPGTRLTVL.

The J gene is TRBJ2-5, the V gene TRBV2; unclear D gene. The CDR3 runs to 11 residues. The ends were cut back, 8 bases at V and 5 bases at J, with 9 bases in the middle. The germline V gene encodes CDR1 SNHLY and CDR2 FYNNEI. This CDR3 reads CASARWETQYF. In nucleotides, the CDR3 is TGTGCCAGCGCTAGGTGGGAGACCCAGTACTTC. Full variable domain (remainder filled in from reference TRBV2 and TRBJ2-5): EPEVTQTPSHQVTQMGQEVILRCVPISNHLYFYWYRQILGQKVEFLVSFYNNEISEKSEIFDDQFSVERPDGSNFTLKIRSTKLEDSAMYFCASARWETQYFGPGTRLLVL.

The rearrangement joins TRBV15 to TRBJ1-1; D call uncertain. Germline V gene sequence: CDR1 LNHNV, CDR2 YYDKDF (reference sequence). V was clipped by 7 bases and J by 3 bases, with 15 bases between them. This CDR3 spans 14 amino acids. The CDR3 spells CATMADGGYTEAFF. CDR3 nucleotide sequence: TGTGCCACCATGGCGGACGGAGGATACACTGAAGCTTTCTTT.

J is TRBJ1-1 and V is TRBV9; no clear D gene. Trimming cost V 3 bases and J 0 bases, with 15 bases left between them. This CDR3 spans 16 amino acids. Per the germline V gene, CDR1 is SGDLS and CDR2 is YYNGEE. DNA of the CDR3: TGTGCCAGCAGCGAGGGATCGGGAGCAGTGAACACTGAAGCTTTCTTT. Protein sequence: CASSEGSGAVNTEAFF.

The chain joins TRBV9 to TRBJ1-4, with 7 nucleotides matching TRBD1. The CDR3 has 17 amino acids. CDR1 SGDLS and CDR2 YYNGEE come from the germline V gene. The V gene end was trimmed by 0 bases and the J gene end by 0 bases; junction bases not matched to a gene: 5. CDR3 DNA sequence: TGTGCCAGCAGCGTAGCCGGGACAGATTCAACTAATGAAAAACTGTTTTTT. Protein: CASSVAGTDSTNEKLFF.

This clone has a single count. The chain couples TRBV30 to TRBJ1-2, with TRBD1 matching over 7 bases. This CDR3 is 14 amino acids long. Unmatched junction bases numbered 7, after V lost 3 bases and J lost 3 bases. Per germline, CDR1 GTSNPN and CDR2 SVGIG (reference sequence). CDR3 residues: CAWRYRQGYYGYTF. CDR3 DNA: TGTGCCTGGAGGTACAGACAGGGCTACTATGGCTACACCTTC.

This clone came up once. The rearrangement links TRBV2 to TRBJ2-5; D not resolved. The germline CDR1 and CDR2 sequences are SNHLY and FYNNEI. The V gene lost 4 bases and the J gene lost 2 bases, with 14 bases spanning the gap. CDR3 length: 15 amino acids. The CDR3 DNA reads TGTGCCAGCAGTGCCGCACAGATCTTACAAGAGACCCAGTACTTC. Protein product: CASSAAQILQETQYF.

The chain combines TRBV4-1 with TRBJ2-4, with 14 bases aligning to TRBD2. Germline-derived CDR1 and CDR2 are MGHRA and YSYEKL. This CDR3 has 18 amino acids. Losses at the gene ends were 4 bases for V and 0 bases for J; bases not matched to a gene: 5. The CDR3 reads CASSPGLAGGIAKNIQYF. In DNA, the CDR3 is TGCGCCAGCAGCCCCGGACTAGCGGGGGGTATAGCCAAAAACATTCAGTACTTC.

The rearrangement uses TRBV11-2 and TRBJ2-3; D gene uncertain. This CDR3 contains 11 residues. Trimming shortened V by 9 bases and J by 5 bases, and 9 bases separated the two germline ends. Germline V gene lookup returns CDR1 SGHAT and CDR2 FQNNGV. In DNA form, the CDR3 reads TGTGCCAGTCCTTCAGGAGATACGCAGTATTTT. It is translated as CASPSGDTQYF.

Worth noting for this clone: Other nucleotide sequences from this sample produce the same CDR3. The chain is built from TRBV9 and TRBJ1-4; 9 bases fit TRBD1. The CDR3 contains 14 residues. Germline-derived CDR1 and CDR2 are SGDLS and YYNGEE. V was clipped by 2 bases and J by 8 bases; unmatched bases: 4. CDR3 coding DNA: TGTGCCAGCAGCGTGGGACAGGGAGGCGAAAAACTGTTTTTT. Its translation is CASSVGQGGEKLFF.

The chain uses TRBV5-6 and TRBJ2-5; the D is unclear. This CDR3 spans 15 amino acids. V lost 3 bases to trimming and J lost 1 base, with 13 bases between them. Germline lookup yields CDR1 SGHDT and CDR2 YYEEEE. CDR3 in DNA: TGTGCCAGCAGCTCTCCCCGGGTCCTCCAAGAGACCCAGTACTTC. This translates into CASSSPRVLQETQYF.

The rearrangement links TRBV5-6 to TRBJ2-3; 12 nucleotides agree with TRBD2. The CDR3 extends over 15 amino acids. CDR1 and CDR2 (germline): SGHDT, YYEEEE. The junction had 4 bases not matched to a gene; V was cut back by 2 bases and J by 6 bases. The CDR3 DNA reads TGTGCCAGCAGCTTCCCTAGCGGGGGGGTGGATACGCAGTATTTT. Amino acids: CASSFPSGGVDTQYF.

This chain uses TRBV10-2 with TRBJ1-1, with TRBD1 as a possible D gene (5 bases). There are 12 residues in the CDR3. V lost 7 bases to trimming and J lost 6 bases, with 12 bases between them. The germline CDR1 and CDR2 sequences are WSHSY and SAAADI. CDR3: CASTLGRAEAFF. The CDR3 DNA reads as TGCGCCAGCACCCTGGGGCGCGCTGAAGCTTTCTTT.

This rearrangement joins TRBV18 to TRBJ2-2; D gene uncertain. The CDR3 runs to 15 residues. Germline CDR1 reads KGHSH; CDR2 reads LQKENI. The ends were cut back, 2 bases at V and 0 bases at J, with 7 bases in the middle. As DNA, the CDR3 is TGTGCCAGCTCACCATACAATTCGAACACCGGGGAGCTGTTTTTT. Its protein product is CASSPYNSNTGELFF. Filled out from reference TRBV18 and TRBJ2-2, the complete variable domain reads NAGVMQNPRHLVRRRGQEARLRCSPMKGHSHVYWYRQLPEEGLKFMVYLQKENIIDESGMPKERFSAEFPKEGPSILRIQQVVRGDSAAYFCASSPYNSNTGELFFGEGSRLTVL.

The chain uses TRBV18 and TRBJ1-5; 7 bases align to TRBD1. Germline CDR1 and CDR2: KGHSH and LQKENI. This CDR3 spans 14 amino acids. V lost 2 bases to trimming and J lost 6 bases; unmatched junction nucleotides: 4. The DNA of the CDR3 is TGTGCCAGCTCACCAAAGACAGGGAGTCAGCCCCAGCATTTT. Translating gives CASSPKTGSQPQHF.

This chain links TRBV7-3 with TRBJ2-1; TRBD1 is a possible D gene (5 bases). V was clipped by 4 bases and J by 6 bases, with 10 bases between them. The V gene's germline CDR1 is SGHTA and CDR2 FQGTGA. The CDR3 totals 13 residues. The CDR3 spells CASSSDRVNEQFF. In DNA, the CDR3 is TGTGCCAGCAGCTCCGACAGAGTCAATGAGCAGTTCTTC. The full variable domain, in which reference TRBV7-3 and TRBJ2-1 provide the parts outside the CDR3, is GAGVSQTPSNKVTEKGKYVELRCDPISGHTALYWYRQSLGQGPEFLIYFQGTGAADDSGLPNDRFFAVRPEGSVSTLKIQRTERGDSAVYLCASSSDRVNEQFFGPGTRLTVL.

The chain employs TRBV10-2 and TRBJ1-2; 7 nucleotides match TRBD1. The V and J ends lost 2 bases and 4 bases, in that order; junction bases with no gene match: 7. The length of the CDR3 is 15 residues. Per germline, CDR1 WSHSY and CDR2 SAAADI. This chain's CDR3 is CASSEPQGGRYGYTF. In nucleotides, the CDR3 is TGCGCCAGCAGTGAGCCGCAAGGGGGCCGCTATGGCTACACCTTC.

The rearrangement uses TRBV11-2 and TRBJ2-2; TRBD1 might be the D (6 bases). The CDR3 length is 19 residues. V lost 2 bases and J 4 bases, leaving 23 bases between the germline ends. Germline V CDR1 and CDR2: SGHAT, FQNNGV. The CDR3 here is CASSLLRSWDTRITGELFF. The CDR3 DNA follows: TGTGCCAGCAGCTTACTAAGAAGTTGGGACACCCGAATCACCGGGGAGCTGTTTTTT.

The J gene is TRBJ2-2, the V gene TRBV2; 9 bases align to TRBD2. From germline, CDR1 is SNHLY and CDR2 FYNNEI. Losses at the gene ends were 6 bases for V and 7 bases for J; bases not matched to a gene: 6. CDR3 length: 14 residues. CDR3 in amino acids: CASRDGLAIGELFF. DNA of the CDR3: TGTGCCAGCAGAGACGGACTAGCGATCGGGGAGCTGTTTTTT.

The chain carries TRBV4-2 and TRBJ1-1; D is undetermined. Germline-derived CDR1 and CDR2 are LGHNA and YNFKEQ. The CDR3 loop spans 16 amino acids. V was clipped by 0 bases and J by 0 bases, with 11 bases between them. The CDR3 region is CASSQDFGRLNTEAFF. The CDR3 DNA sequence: TGTGCCAGCAGCCAAGATTTTGGGAGATTGAACACTGAAGCTTTCTTT.

CDR3 protein: CASSLKRVGAETQYF. The DNA of the CDR3 is TGTGCCAGCAGCTTAAAAAGGGTGGGGGCGGAGACCCAGTACTTC. This rearrangement joins TRBV7-8 to TRBJ2-5; maybe TRBD1 (6 bases). V was trimmed by 2 bases and J by 5 bases, leaving 15 bases between them. Germline V gene sequence: CDR1 SGHVS, CDR2 FQNEAQ. The CDR3 is 15 amino acids. The full variable domain, with the rest looked up from reference TRBV7-8 and TRBJ2-5, is GAGVSQSPRYKVAKRGQDVALRCDPISGHVSLFWYQQALGQGPEFLTYFQNEAQLDKSGLPSDRFFAERPEGSVSTLKIQRTQQEDSAVYLCASSLKRVGAETQYFGPGTRLLVL.

CDR3 in DNA: TGTGCCAGCAGCTTGCTGGATACTAATGAAGCTTTCTTT. This translates into CASSLLDTNEAFF. The rearrangement uses TRBV5-6 and TRBJ1-1; D not resolved. Deletions cut 1 base from V and 7 bases from J, with 11 bases between. Germline CDR1 is SGHDT and CDR2 is YYEEEE. The CDR3 is 13 residues long.

The CDR3 DNA reads TGTGCCAGCGACATGGGTAGTTTTAACTATGGCTACACCTTC. Its protein product is CASDMGSFNYGYTF. This sequence joins TRBV6-5 and TRBJ1-2; D is undetermined. Germline V gene data show CDR1 as MNHEY and CDR2 as SVGAGI. The CDR3 loop spans 14 amino acids. Trimming removed 8 bases from V and 1 base from J, with 14 bases in between.

CDR3: CASRSGLITDTQYF. The CDR3 DNA is TGTGCCAGCAGATCAGGACTTATCACAGATACGCAGTATTTT. V and J are TRBV6-6 and TRBJ2-3, with a weak D call TRBD2 (5 bases). This CDR3 spans 14 amino acids. Germline CDR1 MNHNY, CDR2 SVGAGI (reference sequence). V was clipped by 6 bases and J by 2 bases, with 12 bases between them.

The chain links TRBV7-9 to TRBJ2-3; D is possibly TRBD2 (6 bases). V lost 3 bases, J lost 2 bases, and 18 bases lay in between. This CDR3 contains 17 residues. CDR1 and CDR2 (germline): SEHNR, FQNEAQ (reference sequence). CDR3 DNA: TGTGCCAGCAGCTTCACTACTTCCGGCGGGGACACAGATACGCAGTATTTT. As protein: CASSFTTSGGDTDTQYF.